This T cell receptor (beta chain) comes out of a study of blood T cells in healthy people across ages. Germline V CDR1 and CDR2: SEHNR, FQNEAQ (reference sequence). The CDR3 totals 18 residues. Trimming at V came to 5 bases and at J to 0 bases, leaving 12 bases not matched to a gene. It was with a sample-barcoded 5' primer and a J-beta primer mix that a second PCR of about 6 to 12 cycles was run. One entry per CDR3 protein, called by TCRdb with MiXCR from the 5' RACE reads. Of some 560,000 distinct CDR3 sequences in the sample, roughly a quarter were seen once. This sample also belongs to another study, concerning T cells of mothers and their children.

The clonotype originates from a boy aged 2 to 9 in good health. Sequenced sample: blood. This chain uses TRBV7-9 with TRBJ2-4; 8 nucleotides match TRBD2. CDR3 region: CASSNGRVGLIAKNIQYF. Written as DNA, the CDR3 is TGTGCCAGCAGCAACGGGAGGGTGGGACTGATAGCCAAAAACATTCAGTACTTC.